This TCR beta chain was documented in a study of T cell repertoires in cytomegalovirus infection. There are 16 residues in the CDR3. V lost 4 bases, J lost 0 bases, and 12 bases lay in between. Study outcomes and limitations: The study found HLA-C-restricted CMV-specific TCR beta clonotypes dominating the ex vivo response.

Notes on this clonotype: The antigen remains undetermined.

TCRdb reprocessed the reads with MiXCR, giving one entry per CDR3 protein. The repertoire holds 250,000 or so distinct CDR3 sequences, with about a sixth as singletons. Material for sequencing was CD8+ T cells from PBMCs. This receptor was taken from a human donor in good health (CMV status not recorded). Some clones in this sample may be carry-over from other donors' samples. This rearrangement joins TRBV12-3 or TRBV12-4 to TRBJ2-2; D gene unclear. CDR3 protein: CASSSSDTPNTGELFF. The CDR3 nucleotides are TGTGCCAGCAGTTCCTCAGACACCCCGAACACCGGGGAGCTGTTTTTT.